A single sample gave rise to the 26 T cell receptor beta chains below, sequenced in a study of T cells in Graves' hyperthyroidism and ophthalmopathy. Amplified TCR beta CDR3 regions derived from RNA transcripts. The study used the HTBI primer set for a first-round RT-PCR of the TCR CDR3. TCRdb re-called the multiplex PCR reads with MiXCR, one entry per CDR3 protein. The sample records about 560,000 distinct CDR3 sequences, around 13% being singletons. Source material: blood. Receptor source: a woman between 40 and 55 years old with Graves' hyperthyroidism.

This clonotype occurred many times. The chain joins TRBV14 to TRBJ2-1, with D possibly being TRBD2 (7 bases). Germline lookup yields CDR1 SGHDN and CDR2 FVKESK. CDR3 length: 13 residues. V lost 7 bases and J 2 bases, leaving 9 bases between the germline ends. CDR3 in DNA: TGTGCCAGCAAGGGGGGGACCTACAATGAGCAGTTCTTC. This gives the protein CASKGGTYNEQFF.

This clonotype was counted at least ten times. This sequence joins TRBV18 and TRBJ2-7; D perhaps matches TRBD1 (6 bases). The CDR3 consists of 14 residues. Trimming removed 4 bases from V and 4 bases from J, with 14 bases in between. The V gene's germline CDR1 is KGHSH and CDR2 LQKENI. In DNA, the CDR3 is TGTGCCAGCTCACTCTCCGGGACACAATACGAGCAGTACTTC. Translating gives CASSLSGTQYEQYF. Complete variable domain (other parts from reference TRBV18 and TRBJ2-7): NAGVMQNPRHLVRRRGQEARLRCSPMKGHSHVYWYRQLPEEGLKFMVYLQKENIIDESGMPKERFSAEFPKEGPSILRIQQVVRGDSAAYFCASSLSGTQYEQYFGPGTRLTVT.

In its sample, this clonotype was seen many times. CDR3 DNA: TGCAGTGCTAGAGATCTCGTAACAGGGACGAACACCGGGGAGCTGTTTTTT. Translating it yields CSARDLVTGTNTGELFF. This rearrangement joins TRBV20-1 to TRBJ2-2; D is possibly TRBD1 (6 bases). The CDR3 length is 17 residues. Trimming removed 0 bases from V and 0 bases from J, with 14 bases in between. CDR1 DFQATT and CDR2 SNEGSKA come from the germline V gene (reference sequence).

This clonotype was counted between two and nine times. A read error is possible here, since a much larger clone lies one base away. The CDR3 DNA reads TGTGCCAGCAAAGGACAGACCTACGAGCAGTACTTC. This encodes CASKGQTYEQYF. The chain uses TRBV28 and TRBJ2-7, with a weak D call TRBD1 (6 bases). Trimming stripped 7 bases from V and 2 bases from J, with 9 bases between. CDR1 MDHEN and CDR2 SYDVKM come from the germline V gene. The CDR3 loop spans 12 amino acids.

A few counts support this clonotype. V usage is TRBV19 and J usage is TRBJ2-1; 12 bases are a match to TRBD1. The CDR3 is 19 amino acids. V dropped 8 bases and J dropped 0; count of bases not matched to a gene: 14. CDR1 is LNHDA and CDR2 is SQIVND in the germline V gene (reference sequence). The chain's CDR3 is CASVGTGGRGQNSYNEQFF. For the CDR3, the DNA is TGTGCCAGTGTCGGGACAGGGGGCAGAGGACAGAACTCCTACAATGAGCAGTTCTTC.

This clonotype was picked up many times. This sequence joins TRBV20-1 and TRBJ2-3; possibly TRBD2 for D (7 bases). There are 19 residues in the CDR3. Trimming removed 0 bases from V and 2 bases from J, with 24 bases in between. The germline V gene encodes CDR1 DFQATT and CDR2 SNEGSKA (reference sequence). The CDR3 DNA follows: TGCAGTGCTAGAGATTGGGAGAGGTCGGCGGGGGCCCTCACAGATACGCAGTATTTT. Translation gives CSARDWERSAGALTDTQYF.

The table lists this clonotype with many counts. This rearrangement joins TRBV18 to TRBJ2-7, with D perhaps TRBD2 (6 bases). Trimming pared 2 bases from V and 6 bases from J, leaving 8 bases between. CDR1 and CDR2 (germline): KGHSH, LQKENI. CDR3 size: 12 residues. The CDR3 region has the DNA TGTGCCAGCTCACCAACGGAGGGCGAGCAGTACTTC. It translates to CASSPTEGEQYF.

This clonotype was seen at least ten times. The rearrangement uses TRBV5-1 and TRBJ2-7; D not resolved. Trimming stripped 0 bases from V and 5 bases from J, with 9 bases between. The CDR3 sequence is 13 residues long. Per the germline V gene, CDR1 is SGHRS and CDR2 is YFSETQ. CDR3 DNA sequence: TGCGCCAGCAGCTTGGCCTTGGCAGACGAGCAGTACTTC. Translated, it gives CASSLALADEQYF.

This clonotype was counted only a few times. The chain has TRBV6-1 and TRBJ2-5, with D possibly TRBD2 on 6 matching bases. V was pared by 6 bases and J by 3 bases, with 17 bases between. CDR1 and CDR2 (germline): MNHNS, SASEGT. This CDR3 is built from 15 residues. The CDR3 DNA reads as TGTGCCAGCAGAGTTATGGGGACTCCAGAAGAGACCCAGTACTTC. This codes for CASRVMGTPEETQYF.

This clonotype has at least ten counts. The chain is built from TRBV27 and TRBJ2-1; D is possibly TRBD1 or TRBD2 (6 bases each). V lost 6 bases to trimming and J lost 6 bases, with 12 bases between them. The CDR3 consists of 13 residues. CDR1 and CDR2 (germline): MNHEY, SMNVEV (reference sequence). The CDR3 loop is CASRIGGLNEQFF. The CDR3 DNA sequence: TGTGCCAGCAGGATCGGGGGCCTCAATGAGCAGTTCTTC.

In this sample, this clonotype turned up many times. The chain carries TRBV3-1 and TRBJ1-5; D is perhaps TRBD1 (5 bases). V lost 3 bases, J lost 3 bases, and 12 bases lay in between. The CDR3 totals 15 residues. Germline V lookup: CDR1 LGHDT, CDR2 YNNKEL (reference sequence). Here the CDR3 DNA reads TGTGCCAGCAGCCAGTCAGGGAAAAACAATCAGCCCCAGCATTTT. Translating gives CASSQSGKNNQPQHF. Full variable domain (missing parts from reference TRBV3-1 and TRBJ1-5): DTAVSQTPKYLVTQMGNDKSIKCEQNLGHDTMYWYKQDSKKFLKIMFSYNNKELIINETVPNRFSPKSPDKAHLNLHINSLELGDSAVYFCASSQSGKNNQPQHFGDGTRLSIL.

The table lists this clonotype with a few counts. The chain has TRBV6-1 and TRBJ2-7, with 8 bases matching TRBD2. CDR1 MNHNS and CDR2 SASEGT come from the germline V gene. The length of the CDR3 is 15 residues. The junction had 9 bases not matched to a gene; V was cut back by 5 bases and J by 3 bases. CDR3 in amino acids: CASSSSGISSYEQYF. CDR3 nucleotide sequence: TGTGCCAGCAGTAGTAGCGGGATCTCTAGCTACGAGCAGTACTTC.

The table lists this clonotype with many counts. The chain carries TRBV2 and TRBJ2-5; D tentatively reads TRBD1 or TRBD2 (5 bases each). The length of the CDR3 is 11 residues. CDR1 and CDR2 from the germline V gene are SNHLY and FYNNEI. The ends were cut back, 8 bases at V and 4 bases at J, with 8 bases in the middle. The CDR3 region is CASGDLETQYF. The CDR3 DNA reads TGTGCCAGCGGGGACCTAGAGACCCAGTACTTC.

The chain uses TRBV10-3 and TRBJ2-2, with TRBD1 as a possible D gene (6 bases). V was pared by 2 bases and J by 0 bases, with 19 bases between. This CDR3 comprises 19 residues. Looked up from germline, CDR1 is ENHRY and CDR2 is SYGVKD. CDR3 DNA sequence: TGTGCCATCAGTGAGGTCGGACACAGGGAATATTCGAACACCGGGGAGCTGTTTTTT. Its protein is CAISEVGHREYSNTGELFF.

This clonotype was picked up many times. J is TRBJ2-3 and V is TRBV24-1, with unresolved D. CDR1 and CDR2 (germline): KGHDR, SFDVKD. CDR3 length: 13 amino acids. The V end was cut by 6 bases, the J end by 1 base, with 7 bases between. The CDR3 here is CATSPRGTDTQYF. In nucleotides, the CDR3 is TGTGCCACCAGTCCACGAGGCACAGATACGCAGTATTTT.

V gene TRBV3-1 combines with J gene TRBJ1-1, with 8 bases identical to TRBD1. This CDR3 spans 15 amino acids. The junction had 4 bases not matched to a gene; V was cut back by 0 bases and J by 4 bases. CDR1 is LGHDT and CDR2 is YNNKEL in the germline V gene (reference sequence). The CDR3 reads CASSQETGVFTEAFF. The CDR3 DNA reads TGTGCCAGCAGCCAAGAGACAGGGGTTTTCACTGAAGCTTTCTTT.

This clonotype has a handful of counts. This chain uses TRBV20-1 with TRBJ2-1; tentative D call: TRBD2 (5 bases). Germline V CDR1 and CDR2: DFQATT, SNEGSKA (reference sequence). V lost 2 bases to trimming and J lost 0 bases, with 11 bases between them. The CDR3 sequence is 15 residues long. Here the CDR3 DNA reads TGCAGTGCTAGATTCCGGGAAAACTCCTACAATGAGCAGTTCTTC. This gives the protein CSARFRENSYNEQFF.

This clonotype has a count of ten or more. The chain uses TRBV6-6 and TRBJ1-3; 7 bases fit TRBD1. J gave up 0 bases and V 2 bases, and 7 bases lay outside the gene matches. Germline CDR1 reads MNHNY; CDR2 reads SVGAGI (reference sequence). The CDR3 is made up of 17 amino acids. The CDR3 DNA follows: TGTGCCAGCAGTTACGAGGGGACAGCAAACTCTGGAAACACCATATATTTT. Residues: CASSYEGTANSGNTIYF.

This clonotype was observed a few times. This chain joins TRBV3-1 and TRBJ2-5; 13 bases match TRBD2. This CDR3 contains 18 residues. Per germline, CDR1 LGHDT and CDR2 YNNKEL (reference sequence). V lost 6 bases to trimming and J lost 5 bases; unmatched junction nucleotides: 15. The CDR3 reads CASSLRGLAGAERETQYF. The CDR3 DNA sequence: TGTGCCAGCAGTCTACGCGGACTAGCGGGGGCCGAAAGGGAGACCCAGTACTTC.

This clonotype was seen a handful of times. J is TRBJ2-6 and V is TRBV18, with TRBD1 matching 9 bases. V was clipped by 3 bases and J by 1 base; unmatched bases: 7. CDR3 length: 18 residues. Germline V lookup: CDR1 KGHSH, CDR2 LQKENI. This chain's CDR3 is CASSPLQGAGSGANVLTF. In DNA, the CDR3 is TGTGCCAGCTCACCCCTACAGGGGGCGGGATCTGGGGCCAACGTCCTGACTTTC.

At least ten counts were recorded for this clonotype. The gene calls are TRBV15 and TRBJ2-1, with 9 bases matching TRBD2. The CDR3 is 17 residues long. CDR1 LNHNV and CDR2 YYDKDF come from the germline V gene (reference sequence). The V and J ends lost 5 bases and 7 bases, in that order; junction bases with no gene match: 15. As DNA, the CDR3 is TGTGCCACCAGCGGAGGACCACTAGCGGGCGAAGGAAATGAGCAGTTCTTC. This translates into CATSGGPLAGEGNEQFF.

In this sample, this clonotype turned up many times. The chain carries TRBV27 and TRBJ2-5, with D unclear. V was pared by 3 bases and J by 2 bases, with 7 bases between. CDR3 length: 13 residues. CDR1 is MNHEY, CDR2 SMNVEV, per germline (reference sequence). The CDR3 nucleotides are TGTGCCAGCAGTTTCAGGCCTCAAGAGACCCAGTACTTC. It specifies CASSFRPQETQYF.

Turning to this clonotype: The junction differs from germline at one of its ends, possibly a read error. The genes are TRBV11-3 and TRBJ2-2, with TRBD2 matching 11 bases. The CDR3 length is 17 residues. The germline V gene encodes CDR1 SGHNT and CDR2 YENEEA. The CDR3 coding sequence is TGTGGCAGCAGCTTAGGGGCTAGCGGGAGGCCGGCCGGGGAGCTGTTTTTT. Translation gives CGSSLGASGRPAGELFF.

The table lists this clonotype with a few counts. V usage is TRBV19 and J usage is TRBJ2-3; 8 positions agree with TRBD2. The CDR3 covers 16 residues. Trimming removed 2 bases from V and 1 base from J; junction bases left unmatched: 5. Germline assignment: CDR1 LNHDA and CDR2 SQIVND (reference sequence). In DNA form, the CDR3 reads TGTGCCAGTAGTATATCTCTAGCGGGTCGCACAGATACGCAGTATTTT. This sequence encodes CASSISLAGRTDTQYF.

This clonotype is a singleton in its sample. The chain's CDR3 is CASRPVPYEQYF. CDR3 DNA: TGTGCCAGCAGACCGGTACCCTACGAGCAGTACTTC. This chain joins TRBV5-8 and TRBJ2-7, with D uncertain. The germline V gene has CDR1 SGHTS and CDR2 YDEGEE. The germline V and J ends were trimmed by 5 bases and 2 bases, with 8 bases remaining between them. There are 12 residues in the CDR3.

This clonotype was counted between two and nine times. The V and J genes are TRBV19 and TRBJ2-1; D uncertain. CDR1 LNHDA and CDR2 SQIVND come from the germline V gene (reference sequence). CDR3 length: 13 amino acids. Trimming cost V 4 bases and J 13 bases, with 17 bases left between them. The CDR3 loop is CASSTESNEQQFF. The CDR3 coding sequence is TGTGCCAGTAGTACAGAGTCGAATGAGCAACAGTTCTTC.